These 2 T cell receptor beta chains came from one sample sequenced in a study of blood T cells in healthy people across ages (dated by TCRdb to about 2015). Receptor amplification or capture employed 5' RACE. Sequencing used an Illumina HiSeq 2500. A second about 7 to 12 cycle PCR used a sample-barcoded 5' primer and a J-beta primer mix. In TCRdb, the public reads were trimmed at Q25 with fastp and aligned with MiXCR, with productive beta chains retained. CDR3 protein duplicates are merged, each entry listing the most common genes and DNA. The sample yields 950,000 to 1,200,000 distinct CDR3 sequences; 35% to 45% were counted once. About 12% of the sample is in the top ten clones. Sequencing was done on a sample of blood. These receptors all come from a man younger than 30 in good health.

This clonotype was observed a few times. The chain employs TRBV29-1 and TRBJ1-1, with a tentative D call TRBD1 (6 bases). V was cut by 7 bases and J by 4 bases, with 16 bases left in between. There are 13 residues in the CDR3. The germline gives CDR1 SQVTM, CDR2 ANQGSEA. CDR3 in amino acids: CSALRGSSTEAFF. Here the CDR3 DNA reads TGCAGCGCTCTCAGGGGCTCGAGCACTGAAGCTTTCTTT.

CDR3 sequence reads: CASSPGTNGYNEQFF. As DNA, the CDR3 is TGTGCCAGCAGCCCCGGGACTAACGGATACAATGAGCAGTTCTTC. V and J are TRBV12-3 or TRBV12-4 and TRBJ2-1; 7 bases are a match to TRBD2. V was clipped by 6 bases and J by 4 bases; unmatched bases: 9. CDR3 length: 15 residues.